This T cell receptor (beta chain) was sequenced for a study of blood T cell repertoires in COVID-19. Study background: The United States, Italy and Spain were the sources of the acute and convalescent COVID-19 samples. PBMCs, B-cell-depleted T cells, or T cells were the source of the cDNA or gDNA that made up the material.

Original handling: Researchers report that nucleated cell counts were estimated from reference gene primer amplification. Measured with immunoSEQ multiplex PCR; TCRdb has only the in-frame clones, and not every one. The V and J calls and clone size were taken over from that table, and D and trimming were inferred from the DNA. The table lists approximately 190,000 clones, approximately 91% of them singletons. The TCR comes from a middle-aged woman who had recovered from COVID-19. Sequences were obtained from peripheral blood.

The CDR3 loop is CAWSHPDTEAFF. CDR3 in DNA: TGTGCCTGGAGTCACCCGGACACTGAAGCTTTCTTT. This sequence joins TRBV30 and TRBJ1-1; D is ambiguous. The CDR3 sequence is 12 residues long. The germline V and J ends were trimmed by 2 bases and 3 bases, with 7 bases remaining between them. Germline V gene sequence: CDR1 GTSNPN, CDR2 SVGIG (reference sequence).